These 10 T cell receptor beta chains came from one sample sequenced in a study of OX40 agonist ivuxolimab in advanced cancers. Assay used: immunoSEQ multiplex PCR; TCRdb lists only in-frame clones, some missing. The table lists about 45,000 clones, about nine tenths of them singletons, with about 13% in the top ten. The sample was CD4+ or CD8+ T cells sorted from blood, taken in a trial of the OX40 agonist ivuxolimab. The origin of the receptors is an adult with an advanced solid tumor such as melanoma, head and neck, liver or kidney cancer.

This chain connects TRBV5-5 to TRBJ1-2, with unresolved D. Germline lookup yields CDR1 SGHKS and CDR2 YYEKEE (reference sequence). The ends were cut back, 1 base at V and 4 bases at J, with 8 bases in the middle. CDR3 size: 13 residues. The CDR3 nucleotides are TGTGCCAGCAGCTTGTCACCGATCTATGGCTACACCTTC. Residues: CASSLSPIYGYTF.

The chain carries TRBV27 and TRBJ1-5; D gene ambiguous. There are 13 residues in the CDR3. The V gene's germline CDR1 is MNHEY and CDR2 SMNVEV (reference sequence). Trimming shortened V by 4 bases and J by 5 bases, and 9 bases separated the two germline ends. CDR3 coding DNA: TGTGCCAGCAGTTCAACAGTTTATCAGCCCCAGCATTTT. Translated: CASSSTVYQPQHF.

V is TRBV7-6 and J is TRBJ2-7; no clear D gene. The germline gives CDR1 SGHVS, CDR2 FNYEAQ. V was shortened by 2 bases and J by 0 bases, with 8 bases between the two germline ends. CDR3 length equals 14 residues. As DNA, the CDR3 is TGTGCCAGCAGCTTATTGGTAACCTCCTACGAGCAGTACTTC. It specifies CASSLLVTSYEQYF.

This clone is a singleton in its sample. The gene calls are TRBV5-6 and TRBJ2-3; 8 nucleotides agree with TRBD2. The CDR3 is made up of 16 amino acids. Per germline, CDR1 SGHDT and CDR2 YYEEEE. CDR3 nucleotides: TGTGACGGGACTAGTGGGGGGGCCATGAGCACAGATACGCAGTATTTT. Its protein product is CDGTSGGAMSTDTQYF.

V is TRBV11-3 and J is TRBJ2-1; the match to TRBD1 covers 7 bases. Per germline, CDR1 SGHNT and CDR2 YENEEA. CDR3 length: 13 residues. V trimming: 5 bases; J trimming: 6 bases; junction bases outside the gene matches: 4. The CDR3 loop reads CASSQGVFNEQFF. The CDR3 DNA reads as TGTGCCAGCAGCCAGGGGGTCTTCAATGAGCAGTTCTTC.

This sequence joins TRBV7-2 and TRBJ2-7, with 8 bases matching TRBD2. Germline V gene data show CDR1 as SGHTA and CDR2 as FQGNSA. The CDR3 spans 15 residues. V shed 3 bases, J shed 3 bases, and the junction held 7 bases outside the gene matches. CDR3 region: CASSFGGGPGYEQYF. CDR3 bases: TGTGCCAGCAGCTTCGGGGGGGGGCCTGGCTACGAGCAGTACTTC.

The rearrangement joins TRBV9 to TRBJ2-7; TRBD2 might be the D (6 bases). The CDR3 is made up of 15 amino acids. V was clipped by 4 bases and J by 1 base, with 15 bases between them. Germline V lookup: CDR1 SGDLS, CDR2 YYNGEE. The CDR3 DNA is TGTGCCAGCAGCCCCCAGGCGGGACTTTCCTACGAGCAGTACTTC. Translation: CASSPQAGLSYEQYF.

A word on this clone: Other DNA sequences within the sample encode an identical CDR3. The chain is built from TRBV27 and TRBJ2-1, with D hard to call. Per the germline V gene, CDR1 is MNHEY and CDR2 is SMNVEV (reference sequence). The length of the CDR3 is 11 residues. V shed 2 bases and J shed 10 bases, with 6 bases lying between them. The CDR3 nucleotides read TGTGCCAGCAGTTTAGGCAGAGAGCAGTTCTTC. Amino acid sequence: CASSLGREQFF.

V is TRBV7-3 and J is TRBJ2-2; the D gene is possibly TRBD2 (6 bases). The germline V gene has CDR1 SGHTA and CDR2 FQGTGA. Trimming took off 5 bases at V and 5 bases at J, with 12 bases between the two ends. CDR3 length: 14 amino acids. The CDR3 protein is CASSLAGWTGELFF. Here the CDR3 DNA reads TGTGCCAGCAGCCTGGCGGGGTGGACCGGGGAGCTGTTTTTT.

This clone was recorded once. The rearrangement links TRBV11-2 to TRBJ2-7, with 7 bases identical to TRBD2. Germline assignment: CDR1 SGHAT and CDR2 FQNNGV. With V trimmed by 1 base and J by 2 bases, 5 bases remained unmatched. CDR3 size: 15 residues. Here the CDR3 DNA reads TGTGCCAGCAGCTTAGGTGGTGGGGGGGCCTACGAGCAGTACTTC. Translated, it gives CASSLGGGGAYEQYF.